The clone carrying this T cell receptor (beta chain) was seen ten or more times. The sample originates from a study of T cells after yellow fever vaccination. Template switching with 5'RACE generated the TCR cDNA and added a universal primer site and UMIs. TCRdb redid the calling of the 5' RACE reads with MiXCR, one entry per CDR3 protein. The sample includes tens of thousands of distinct CDR3 sequences, less than 3.5% of them seen just once. Findings and limits, study-wide: Reappearance after the booster was seen for most primary-vaccination clones, at 96% CD4 and 80% to 90% CD8. Peak timing came faster in the weaker secondary response, day 5 versus 15.

The CDR3 has 15 amino acids. The V and J ends lost 6 bases and 1 base respectively, with 14 bases between them. The clonotype was recovered from a man aged 18 to 30 who received the YFV17D yellow fever vaccine. The chain uses TRBV12-3 or TRBV12-4 and TRBJ2-3; no firm D call. Sequenced material: PBMCs, either bulk or a sorted T-cell subset (CD4+, CD8+, memory, or dextramer-sorted; not recorded which), taken around 45 days after the first yellow fever vaccination. CDR3 residues: CASSPTSWGTDTQYF. Here the CDR3 DNA reads TGTGCCAGCAGCCCAACATCATGGGGCACAGATACGCAGTATTTT.